Shown below are 21 T cell receptor beta chains from a single sample sequenced in a study of CD8+ T cells in alopecia areata. As the sequencing template, cDNA was produced by extracting RNA and reverse transcribing it. Sequencing used immunoSEQ multiplex PCR; TCRdb keeps in-frame clones, though not all of them. Altogether a few hundred thousand clones are present, approximately 72% being singletons, with the ten largest covering 0.95% to 1.5%. This sample's treatment: oral pan-JAK inhibitor, 5-10 mg twice daily. Sequencing used CD4+ T cells sorted from blood, obtained around week 42, from a patient treated with tofacitinib. These receptors were taken from a human donor with alopecia areata.

V usage is TRBV9 and J usage is TRBJ2-1, with TRBD1 matching 7 bases. The ends lost 3 bases at V and 13 bases at J; junction bases unmatched: 7. CDR3 length equals 12 residues. Germline CDR1 SGDLS, CDR2 YYNGEE. CDR3 region: CASSASGTAQFF. CDR3 coding DNA: TGTGCCAGCAGCGCTTCCGGGACAGCACAGTTCTTC.

The V call is TRBV29-1, the J call TRBJ2-2; possibly TRBD1 or TRBD2 for D (6 bases each). Germline CDR1 is SQVTM and CDR2 is ANQGSEA. CDR3 length equals 20 residues. V was cut by 0 bases and J by 5 bases, with 28 bases left in between. CDR3 in amino acids: CSVEDSRGAAAGIGTGELFF. In nucleotides, the CDR3 is TGCAGCGTTGAAGATTCGAGGGGGGCGGCGGCAGGGATAGGGACCGGGGAGCTGTTTTTT.

This clone appeared a single time. Other DNA sequences in the same sample also yield this CDR3. The chain carries TRBV27 and TRBJ1-1; possible D gene TRBD1, 5 bases. CDR3 length equals 14 residues. Germline V lookup: CDR1 MNHEY, CDR2 SMNVEV (reference sequence). Trimming stripped 2 bases from V and 0 bases from J, with 7 bases between. The chain's CDR3 is CASSLGGVNTEAFF. The CDR3 DNA sequence: TGTGCCAGCAGTTTAGGGGGGGTGAACACTGAAGCTTTCTTT.

This chain links TRBV30 with TRBJ1-1; D not resolved. The length of the CDR3 is 10 residues. Trimming pared 4 bases from V and 10 bases from J, leaving 10 bases between. Per germline, CDR1 GTSNPN and CDR2 SVGIG (reference sequence). Here the CDR3 reads CAWIEAVAFF. In nucleotides, the CDR3 is TGTGCCTGGATTGAGGCGGTAGCTTTCTTT.

The chain carries TRBV13 and TRBJ2-7; D may be TRBD2 (5 bases). V was trimmed by 6 bases and J by 2 bases, leaving 14 bases between them. Germline assignment: CDR1 PRHDT and CDR2 FYEKMQ (reference sequence). CDR3 length: 14 residues. CDR3 region: CASRKAGGTYEQYF. The CDR3 bases are TGTGCCAGCAGAAAGGCAGGAGGAACCTACGAGCAGTACTTC.

This clone was counted a few times. Additional DNA sequences in this sample encode the identical CDR3. This chain connects TRBV30 to TRBJ1-1; no definite D call. Trimming pared 1 base from V and 1 base from J, leaving 4 bases between. CDR1 is GTSNPN and CDR2 is SVGIG in the germline V gene (reference sequence). This CDR3 region has 12 residues. The chain's CDR3 is CAWSAGNTEAFF. The CDR3 DNA sequence: TGTGCCTGGAGTGCCGGGAACACTGAAGCTTTCTTT. The full variable domain, its missing parts supplied by reference TRBV30 and TRBJ1-1, is SQTIHQWPATLVQPVGSPLSLECTVEGTSNPNLYWYRQAAGRGLQLLFYSVGIGQISSEVPQNLSASRPQDRQFILSSKKLLLSDSGFYLCAWSAGNTEAFFGQGTRLTVV.

The CDR3 DNA reads TGTGCCTGGGTGGGGACCACGCAATGGGACTCGGGGATGGATACGCAGTATTTT. It encodes CAWVGTTQWDSGMDTQYF. The chain links TRBV30 to TRBJ2-3; tentative D call: TRBD2 (6 bases). The ends were cut back, 5 bases at V and 6 bases at J, with 30 bases in the middle. CDR3 size: 18 residues. The germline V gene has CDR1 GTSNPN and CDR2 SVGIG (reference sequence).

V and J are TRBV7-2 and TRBJ1-2; D not certain. The CDR3 is 12 amino acids. V shed 5 bases and J shed 8 bases, with 12 bases lying between them. In germline, CDR1 is SGHTA, CDR2 FQGNSA. CDR3 bases: TGTGCCAGCAGCCCCTCGGCGGGAGGCTACACCTTC. Protein: CASSPSAGGYTF. The entire variable domain, with the rest obtained from reference TRBV7-2 and TRBJ1-2, is as follows: GAGVSQSPSNKVTEKGKDVELRCDPISGHTALYWYRQSLGQGLEFLIYFQGNSAPDKSGLPSDRFSAERTGGSVSTLTIQRTQQEDSAVYLCASSPSAGGYTFGSGTRLTVV.

To note about this clone: The same CDR3 is also encoded by other DNA sequences in this sample. J is TRBJ2-7 and V is TRBV30, with 9 nucleotides matching TRBD1. The CDR3 is 12 amino acids. Per the germline V gene, CDR1 is GTSNPN and CDR2 is SVGIG (reference sequence). With V trimmed by 3 bases and J by 3 bases, 0 bases remained unmatched. CDR3 loop: CAWRDRGYEQYF. The CDR3 DNA reads TGTGCCTGGAGGGACAGGGGCTACGAGCAGTACTTC.

This clone was seen a handful of times. The V gene is TRBV9, the J gene TRBJ1-2, with D possibly TRBD1 on 6 matching bases. This CDR3 is built from 19 residues. Trimming cost V 0 bases and J 8 bases, with 29 bases left between them. Germline CDR1 reads SGDLS; CDR2 reads YYNGEE. The DNA for the CDR3 is TGTGCCAGCAGCGTAGGTGCGAAGGGGGGCAACCAGCGAAGCGCCGGCTACACCTTC. Protein: CASSVGAKGGNQRSAGYTF.

V and J are TRBV5-6 and TRBJ1-5, with TRBD1 identical over 8 bases. The CDR3 spans 15 residues. Germline CDR1 reads SGHDT; CDR2 reads YYEEEE. The V segment lost 3 bases and the J segment 2 bases; nucleotides outside the gene matches: 4. The CDR3 reads CASSWAGGGNQPQHF. CDR3 in DNA: TGTGCCAGCAGCTGGGCAGGGGGCGGCAATCAGCCCCAGCATTTT.

A remark on this clone: This same CDR3 is encoded by further DNA sequences in the sample. This chain joins TRBV29-1 and TRBJ2-3; D gene ambiguous. The CDR3 is made up of 12 amino acids. Germline V gene lookup returns CDR1 SQVTM and CDR2 ANQGSEA. V gave up 1 base and J gave up 1 base, with 3 bases separating them. For the CDR3, the DNA is TGCAGCGTTGAAGGCGGCACAGATACGCAGTATTTT. This encodes CSVEGGTDTQYF.

The J gene is TRBJ1-4, the V gene TRBV4-3; TRBD1 aligns across 9 bases. With 1 base clipped from V and 8 bases from J, the junction kept 8 bases outside the gene matches. The CDR3 loop spans 16 amino acids. Germline V gene data show CDR1 as LGHNA and CDR2 as YSLEER. The CDR3 here is CASSQGEDRGNEKLFF. For the CDR3, the DNA is TGCGCCAGCAGCCAAGGGGAGGACAGGGGCAACGAAAAACTGTTTTTT.

This clone has only a few counts. This sequence joins TRBV5-1 and TRBJ2-2; 8 nucleotides align to TRBD2. J gave up 0 bases and V 4 bases, and 2 bases lay outside the gene matches. The CDR3 sequence is 15 residues long. Germline V gene sequence: CDR1 SGHRS, CDR2 YFSETQ. The CDR3 spells CASSTSGPNTGELFF. The CDR3 region has the DNA TGCGCCAGCAGCACTAGCGGCCCGAACACCGGGGAGCTGTTTTTT.

The J gene is TRBJ2-1, the V gene TRBV10-2; possibly TRBD1 or TRBD2 for D (5 bases each). The CDR3 contains 12 residues. The ends were cut back, 9 bases at V and 5 bases at J, with 11 bases in the middle. Per germline, CDR1 WSHSY and CDR2 SAAADI. CDR3 in DNA: TGCGCCAGTCGGGGACCCCACAATGAGCAGTTCTTC. Residues: CASRGPHNEQFF.

Worth noting for this clone: This same CDR3 is encoded by further DNA sequences in the sample. The rearrangement joins TRBV29-1 to TRBJ1-5; no definite D call. This CDR3 has 13 residues. V was clipped by 5 bases and J by 0 bases, with 8 bases between them. CDR1 is SQVTM and CDR2 is ANQGSEA in the germline V gene. The CDR3 DNA sequence: TGCAGCGTTCAGGAAAATAGCAATCAGCCCCAGCATTTT. Translation: CSVQENSNQPQHF.

J is TRBJ2-5 and V is TRBV2; D unresolved. Trimming pared 8 bases from V and 3 bases from J, leaving 4 bases between. The germline CDR1 and CDR2 sequences are SNHLY and FYNNEI. The CDR3 consists of 10 residues. This chain's CDR3 is CASRKETQYF. Written as DNA, the CDR3 is TGTGCCAGCCGCAAAGAGACCCAGTACTTC. The entire variable domain, with the rest obtained from reference TRBV2 and TRBJ2-5, is as follows: EPEVTQTPSHQVTQMGQEVILRCVPISNHLYFYWYRQILGQKVEFLVSFYNNEISEKSEIFDDQFSVERPDGSNFTLKIRSTKLEDSAMYFCASRKETQYFGPGTRLLVL.

This chain connects TRBV2 to TRBJ2-5, with no clear D. The CDR3 spans 13 residues. V dropped 4 bases and J dropped 0 bases, with 6 bases sitting between them. The V gene's germline CDR1 is SNHLY and CDR2 FYNNEI. CDR3 amino acids: CASSGQYQETQYF. DNA of the CDR3: TGTGCCAGCAGTGGGCAATACCAAGAGACCCAGTACTTC.

This clone appeared a few times. The chain combines TRBV6-1 with TRBJ1-6, with D unclear. The CDR3 consists of 11 residues. From germline, CDR1 is MNHNS and CDR2 SASEGT. V dropped 7 bases and J dropped 7 bases, with 5 bases sitting between them. CDR3 DNA sequence: TGTGCCAGCACGGACAATTCACCCCTCCACTTT. It encodes CASTDNSPLHF.

This clone was seen a handful of times. The gene calls are TRBV29-1 and TRBJ1-2; a weak D match, TRBD1 (5 bases). Between the trimmed V and J ends, which lost 3 bases and 6 bases, there was a span of 14 bases. Germline assignment: CDR1 SQVTM and CDR2 ANQGSEA. The length of the CDR3 is 13 residues. In DNA, the CDR3 is TGCAGCGTTGACGTACGGGGACGAGATGGCTACACCTTC. The encoded protein is CSVDVRGRDGYTF.

The chain couples TRBV4-1 to TRBJ1-1; D unresolved. The CDR3 extends over 13 amino acids. V was trimmed by 0 bases and J by 11 bases, leaving 13 bases between them. Germline CDR1 reads MGHRA; CDR2 reads YSYEKL. The CDR3 spells CASSQDQRLRAFF. CDR3 DNA sequence: TGCGCCAGCAGCCAAGATCAAAGGTTGAGGGCTTTCTTT.